Sequencing of this TCR beta chain was carried out in a study of blood T cell repertoires in COVID-19. Study-wide context: Both acute and convalescent COVID-19 samples were obtained from the United States, Italy and Spain. Sample material is recorded as cDNA or gDNA derived from T cells, B-cell-depleted T cells, or PBMCs.

The CDR3 has 15 amino acids. Germline CDR1 is MNHEY and CDR2 is SVGEGT. V shed 0 bases, J shed 4 bases, and the junction held 5 bases outside the gene matches. Source study methods: Nucleated cell counts were estimated from reference gene primer amplification. Method: immunoSEQ multiplex PCR; TCRdb's copy keeps in-frame clones and lacks some. Clone size and the V and J calls come from that table; the DNA yielded D and trimming. The sample contains 50,000 to 65,000 clones, around 90% of which appear only once. Source material: peripheral blood. The receptor's source is a human donor in a cohort sampled during active COVID-19. The chain links TRBV6-2 or TRBV6-3 to TRBJ1-2; TRBD1 agrees at 7 bases. The CDR3 reads CASSYSRGLVYGYTF. DNA for the CDR3: TGTGCCAGCAGTTACTCGAGGGGGCTTGTCTATGGCTACACCTTC.